A single T cell receptor beta chain is shown here with its context. Antigen: not known. The sample originates from a study of T-cell reconstitution after alpha-beta-depleted transplantation in children. Study results and caveats: A year had passed since transplant, and T-cell counts and diversity by then came mostly from newly produced T cells. Expanded graft clones numbering several hundred reportedly gave rise to alpha-beta T cells about two months after transplant. The origin of high day-60 TCRbeta diversity in some patients lay in surviving recipient T cells and thymic progenitors.

Germline CDR1 reads DFQATT; CDR2 reads SNEGSKA (reference sequence). The V end was cut by 2 bases, the J end by 3 bases, with 17 bases between. The CDR3 length is 15 residues. Unique molecular identifiers were incorporated into the prepared TCRbeta library. One entry per CDR3 protein, called by TCRdb with MiXCR from the PCR reads. The sample records approximately 1,000,000 distinct CDR3 sequences, about 26% being singletons. The sequence was collected from a boy under two years old who had a stem cell transplant for SCID, so the T cells may come from the graft donor. Sequenced here: PBMCs, mostly from graft donor cells, sampled 360 days after TCRalphabeta/CD19-depleted stem cell transplant. The chain is built from TRBV20-1 and TRBJ2-7, with D uncertain. The CDR3 DNA reads TGCAGTGCTAGAAATTTAGGTAGCACGAACTACGAGCAGTACTTC. Protein: CSARNLGSTNYEQYF.